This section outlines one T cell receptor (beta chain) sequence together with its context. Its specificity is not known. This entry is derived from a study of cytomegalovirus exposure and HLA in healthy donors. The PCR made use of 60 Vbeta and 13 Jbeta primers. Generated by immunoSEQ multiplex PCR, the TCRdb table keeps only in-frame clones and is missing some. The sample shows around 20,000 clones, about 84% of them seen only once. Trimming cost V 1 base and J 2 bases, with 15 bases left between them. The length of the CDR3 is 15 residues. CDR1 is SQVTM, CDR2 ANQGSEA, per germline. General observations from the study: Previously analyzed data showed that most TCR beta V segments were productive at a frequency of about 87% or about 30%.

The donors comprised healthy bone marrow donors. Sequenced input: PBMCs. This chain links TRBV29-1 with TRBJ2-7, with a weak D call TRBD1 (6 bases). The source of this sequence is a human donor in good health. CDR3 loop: CSVEVPGDVTYEQYF. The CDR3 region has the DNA TGCAGCGTTGAAGTTCCAGGGGACGTAACCTACGAGCAGTACTTC.